This entry describes one T cell receptor (beta chain). What it binds is unknown. The J segment lost 7 bases and the V segment lost 3 bases, leaving 12 bases of the junction unmatched. This CDR3 has 17 amino acids. CDR1 is MNHEY and CDR2 is SMNVEV in the germline V gene (reference sequence). CD45RO-negative, CCR7-positively selected cells formed the naive CD8 fraction, excluding terminally differentiated effector memory CD45RA+ cells. Source study methods: Filtering was not the same, since immunoSEQ gave junction-only sequences without quality scores. Sequencing used immunoSEQ multiplex PCR; TCRdb keeps in-frame clones, though not all of them. V and J calls and clone size are copied from that table; D and trimming were computed from the DNA. The sample has some 2 million clones, approximately 94% seen once. This specimen comes from a study of shared clonotypes between healthy human individuals. Overall study findings and caveats: Memory subsets generally showed lower estimated richness than naive subsets.

The TCR comes from a man between 18 and 29 years old in good health. The chain joins TRBV27 to TRBJ1-6; 7 bases match TRBD1. Sample: naive CD8+ T cells sorted from blood. CDR3 loop: CASSLPTGAFKNSPLHF. The CDR3 region has the DNA TGTGCCAGCAGTTTGCCTACAGGGGCGTTTAAGAATTCACCCCTCCACTTT.